The rows below give T cell receptor beta chains drawn from one sample of a study of regulatory T cells in long-lasting Graves disease. In TCRdb, the multiplex PCR reads were re-called with MiXCR into one record per CDR3 protein. Here the sample spans under 800,000 distinct CDR3 sequences, 16% being singletons. This same sample was also part of a study on T cells in Graves' hyperthyroidism and ophthalmopathy.

Sequenced here: peripheral blood mononuclear cells (PBMCs), sampled at new diagnosis, from a patient treated with antithyroid drugs. The receptors were gathered from a woman under 40 with Graves disease. The CDR3 runs from the conserved cysteine through the conserved F or W. D genes are given only for firm matches. The size entry is marked missing in some rows and otherwise reads once, few, many or a size class.

d_call | clone_size | j_call | v_call | cdr3_nt | cdr3_aa
. | few | TRBJ2-1 | TRBV28 | TGTGCCAGCAGGTCGCAGCCGGTCCATGAGCAGTTCTTC | CASRSQPVHEQFF
. | few | TRBJ1-3 | TRBV7-9 | TGTGCCAGCAGCCCCCAAGTAGGGTCTGGAAACACCATATATTTT | CASSPQVGSGNTIYF
. | many | TRBJ2-7 | TRBV28 | TGTGCCAGCAGTTTAGAGGGGGAAGGGGGTTACGAGCAGTACTTC | CASSLEGEGGYEQYF
. | many | TRBJ1-2 | TRBV6-1 | TGTGCCAGTCGCCCCACCGGGACCCTGGGAGGCTACACCTTC | CASRPTGTLGGYTF
TRBD1 | . | TRBJ2-7 | TRBV5-6 | TGTGCCAGCAATCGACAGGGCCGCAATGAGAGACCCTACGAGCAGTACTTC | CASNRQGRNERPYEQYF
. | . | TRBJ2-5 | TRBV6-2/TRBV6-3 | TGTGCCAGCAGTCGGACTAGGGGGCAAGAGACCCAGTACTTC | CASSRTRGQETQYF
TRBD2 | many | TRBJ2-1 | TRBV12-5 | TGTGCTAGTGGTTTGGCACCTTTCGTCAGGACTAGCGGGAGGGGGTACAATGAGCAGTTCTTC | CASGLAPFVRTSGRGYNEQFF
TRBD1 | . | TRBJ1-1 | TRBV5-1 | TGCGCCAGCAGCTTGGACAGGGGCAATGGTGAAGCTTTCTTT | CASSLDRGNGEAFF
. | many | TRBJ1-1 | TRBV5-1 | TGCGCCAGCGCTGGGGGCATGAACACTGAAGCTTTCTTT | CASAGGMNTEAFF
. | few | TRBJ1-5 | TRBV7-2 | TGTGCCAGCAGCTTCCGCCCAGGGGATCAGCCCCAGCATTTT | CASSFRPGDQPQHF
. | . | TRBJ2-2 | TRBV11-1 | TGTGCCAGCAGCCGCCGGAGACAGGTGAACACCGGGGAGCTGTTTTTT | CASSRRRQVNTGELFF
. | many | TRBJ1-2 | TRBV29-1 | TGCAGCGTGTCAGGGATCGCAGCTGATAACTATGGCTACACCTTC | CSVSGIAADNYGYTF
. | many | TRBJ2-5 | TRBV28 | TGTGCCAGCAGCTCGAACTGGAGGTCGAAGCAAGAGACCCAGTACTTC | CASSSNWRSKQETQYF
. | many | TRBJ2-7 | TRBV7-8 | TGTGCCAGCAGTTCGTTTCTAGGCAGCTCCTACGAGCAGTACTTC | CASSSFLGSSYEQYF
TRBD1 | many | TRBJ1-2 | TRBV28 | TGTGCCAGCAGTTTTCGGACAGGGCCCTATGGCTACACCTTC | CASSFRTGPYGYTF
TRBD1 | . | TRBJ1-1 | TRBV7-6 | TGTGCCAGCAGCTCCTACGACAGGGGTGGTGAAGCTTTCTTT | CASSSYDRGGEAFF
TRBD1 | many | TRBJ1-1 | TRBV20-1 | TGCAGTGCTAGGACAGGGGGATCAACTGAAGCTTTCTTT | CSARTGGSTEAFF
. | . | TRBJ2-5 | TRBV18 | TGTGCCAGCTCACAACAGACAGGAGCAGAGACCCAGTACTTC | CASSQQTGAETQYF
TRBD1 | many | TRBJ1-1 | TRBV5-1 | TGCGCCAGCAGCACAGACAGGGGCACTGAAGCTTTCTTT | CASSTDRGTEAFF
. | . | TRBJ2-2 | TRBV18 | TGTGCCAGCTCACCCCTACAGGGTACCGGGGAGCTGTTTTTT | CASSPLQGTGELFF
. | few | TRBJ1-1 | TRBV19 | TGTGCCAGTAGGGACCAGGGGAGCACTGAAGCTTTCTTT | CASRDQGSTEAFF